This T cell receptor beta chain originates from a study of T cell repertoires in cytomegalovirus infection. Note on this clonotype: Its specificity is unknown.

Using its own MiXCR run on the reads, TCRdb lists one record per CDR3 protein. The data contain under 500,000 distinct CDR3 sequences, about 44% of them seen just once; the ten biggest clones take up about 45%. Notes on the study in general: Across the ex vivo response, the dominant clonotypes were HLA-C-restricted CMV-specific TCR beta clonotypes.

Germline CDR1 is SGHVS and CDR2 is FNYEAQ. The CDR3 spans 14 residues. Trimming took 3 bases from V and 7 from J, leaving 12 bases between them. The J gene is TRBJ1-4, the V gene TRBV7-6, with D maybe TRBD1 (5 bases). This specimen consisted of cultured PBMCs, obtained from culture after CMV antigen stimulation. The TCR comes from a human donor in good health (CMV status not recorded). Some clones in this sample may be carry-over from other donors' samples. CDR3 residues: CASSFREGSEKLFF. CDR3 nucleotides: TGTGCCAGCAGCTTCAGGGAAGGTAGTGAAAAACTGTTTTTT.